These 27 T cell receptor beta chains were all obtained from the same sample, sequenced in a study of shared clonotypes between healthy human individuals. The protocol was immunoSEQ multiplex PCR, while the TCRdb copy is restricted to in-frame clones and leaves out a portion. The profile shows millions of clones, more than 85% of them singletons. Sequencing used naive CD4+ T cells from PBMCs. Subset indicated: CD45RA+ positively selected. The receptor set was obtained from a man between 18 and 29 years old in good health. Some clones in this sample may be carry-over from other donors' samples.

This rearrangement joins TRBV20-1 to TRBJ2-7; either TRBD1 or TRBD2 may supply D (5 bases each). V was clipped by 6 bases and J by 3 bases, with 9 bases between them. Germline CDR1 reads DFQATT; CDR2 reads SNEGSKA (reference sequence). The CDR3 extends over 11 amino acids. The CDR3 sequence: CSAWDGYEQYF. CDR3 bases: TGCAGTGCCTGGGACGGCTACGAGCAGTACTTC.

Points on this clone: This same CDR3 is encoded by further DNA sequences in the sample. The CDR3 loop reads CASSLYGGAQETQYF. CDR3 DNA: TGCGCCAGCAGCTTGTACGGGGGTGCCCAAGAGACCCAGTACTTC. This chain connects TRBV5-1 to TRBJ2-5; the D gene is possibly TRBD2 (6 bases). The germline V gene has CDR1 SGHRS and CDR2 YFSETQ. Trimming removed 1 base from V and 1 base from J, with 11 bases in between. The CDR3 totals 15 residues. The full variable domain, rest sourced from reference TRBV5-1 and TRBJ2-5, is KAGVTQTPRYLIKTRGQQVTLSCSPISGHRSVSWYQQTPGQGLQFLFEYFSETQRNKGNFPGRFSGRQFSNSRSEMNVSTLELGDSALYLCASSLYGGAQETQYFGPGTRLLVL.

J is TRBJ1-6 and V is TRBV28, with 10 positions matching TRBD1. CDR3 length: 13 amino acids. CDR1 is MDHEN, CDR2 SYDVKM, per germline. V trimming: 9 bases; J trimming: 10 bases; junction bases outside the gene matches: 6. Here the CDR3 DNA reads TGTGCCAGTTGGGACAGGGGCGGCTCACCCCTCCACTTT. Translation: CASWDRGGSPLHF.

The chain is built from TRBV6-1 and TRBJ2-1, with a tentative D call TRBD2 (5 bases). V was cut by 10 bases and J by 3 bases, with 13 bases left in between. The CDR3 contains 13 residues. Germline CDR1 MNHNS, CDR2 SASEGT. The CDR3 DNA reads TGTGCCACCGGCCAGCGGAGCTACAATGAGCAGTTCTTC. It codes for CATGQRSYNEQFF.

This clone has just a few counts. This chain connects TRBV9 to TRBJ2-2, with D possibly TRBD1 on 6 matching bases. V was shortened by 5 bases and J by 0 bases, with 17 bases between the two germline ends. CDR3 length: 17 amino acids. The germline V gene encodes CDR1 SGDLS and CDR2 YYNGEE. CDR3 sequence reads: CASRSMDSHSNTGELFF. CDR3 DNA: TGTGCCAGCAGGAGCATGGACAGCCATTCGAACACCGGGGAGCTGTTTTTT.

The J gene is TRBJ2-1, the V gene TRBV29-1, with TRBD2 matching 8 bases. J was trimmed by 0 bases and V by 4 bases; bases with no gene match: 11. Per germline, CDR1 SQVTM and CDR2 ANQGSEA. There are 17 residues in the CDR3. CDR3 loop: CSVVGLAGQSSYNEQFF. The CDR3 DNA is TGCAGCGTTGTTGGCCTAGCGGGCCAGAGCTCCTACAATGAGCAGTTCTTC.

The sample holds a few counts of this clone. This chain uses TRBV5-1 with TRBJ1-1, with unresolved D. V lost 5 bases and J 8 bases, leaving 13 bases between the germline ends. Per germline, CDR1 SGHRS and CDR2 YFSETQ. The CDR3 runs 12 residues. The CDR3 nucleotides are TGCGCCAGCAGAACGGGCTCCAAGGAAGCTTTCTTT. It specifies CASRTGSKEAFF.

J is TRBJ2-2 and V is TRBV4-2; 8 nucleotides align to TRBD1. The CDR3 loop spans 14 amino acids. V was clipped by 11 bases and J by 0 bases; unmatched bases: 5. In germline, CDR1 is LGHNA, CDR2 YNFKEQ. As DNA, the CDR3 is TGTGCCTTCGGACAGGGATCGAACACCGGGGAGCTGTTTTTT. This encodes CAFGQGSNTGELFF.

This clone has more than one count but fewer than ten. The chain is built from TRBV7-9 and TRBJ1-1, with unresolved D. The CDR3 has 13 amino acids. Between the trimmed V and J ends, which lost 5 bases and 6 bases, there was a span of 13 bases. CDR1 is SEHNR and CDR2 is FQNEAQ in the germline V gene (reference sequence). CDR3 nucleotides: TGTGCCAGCAGCCCCCACCCTGGGGCTGAAGCTTTCTTT. Translation: CASSPHPGAEAFF.

This chain joins TRBV2 and TRBJ2-3, with D possibly TRBD1 on 6 matching bases. The V end was cut by 1 base, the J end by 1 base, with 9 bases between. The germline V gene has CDR1 SNHLY and CDR2 FYNNEI. The CDR3 is made up of 15 amino acids. The CDR3 DNA reads TGTGCCAGCAGTGAAGACAGGGCGGGCACAGATACGCAGTATTTT. This translates into CASSEDRAGTDTQYF.

This rearrangement joins TRBV27 to TRBJ2-2; a weak D match, TRBD2 (6 bases). Germline CDR1 reads MNHEY; CDR2 reads SMNVEV (reference sequence). This CDR3 region has 16 residues. Trimming stripped 6 bases from V and 3 bases from J, with 17 bases between. The DNA of the CDR3 is TGTGCCAGCAGCCTAATCGGGACTGCTTACACCGGGGAGCTGTTTTTT. As protein: CASSLIGTAYTGELFF.

This clone was observed once. The chain combines TRBV9 with TRBJ1-2; possible D gene TRBD1, 6 bases. CDR3 size: 16 residues. V dropped 0 bases and J dropped 2 bases, with 14 bases sitting between them. Germline V CDR1 and CDR2: SGDLS, YYNGEE. The chain's CDR3 is CASSVASGATNYGYTF. The CDR3 DNA sequence: TGTGCCAGCAGCGTAGCTTCGGGGGCCACGAACTATGGCTACACCTTC.

The chain combines TRBV5-1 with TRBJ2-7; 13 bases map to TRBD2. The CDR3 is made up of 16 amino acids. V shed 3 bases and J 2 bases; nucleotides not matched to a gene: 5. Germline-derived CDR1 and CDR2 are SGHRS and YFSETQ. The CDR3 reads CASSWGLAGSTYEQYF. CDR3 DNA sequence: TGCGCCAGCAGCTGGGGACTAGCGGGGTCAACCTACGAGCAGTACTTC.

The gene calls are TRBV11-2 and TRBJ1-3; D call uncertain. Germline V CDR1 and CDR2: SGHAT, FQNNGV. CDR3 length: 15 amino acids. Trimming took 3 bases from V and 0 from J, leaving 9 bases between them. CDR3 DNA sequence: TGTGCCAGCAGCTTGAGGCCTGACTCTGGAAACACCATATATTTT. Translating it yields CASSLRPDSGNTIYF.

Comments on this clone: This sample also contains other DNA sequences that code for the same CDR3. The rearrangement uses TRBV28 and TRBJ2-3; D is perhaps TRBD1 (6 bases). CDR3 length equals 15 residues. Trimming cost V 5 bases and J 1 base, with 13 bases left between them. From germline, CDR1 is MDHEN and CDR2 SYDVKM. CDR3 bases: TGTGCCAGCAGTCCACAGGGTGTAGGCACAGATACGCAGTATTTT. This gives the protein CASSPQGVGTDTQYF.

The chain carries TRBV4-1 and TRBJ2-7; TRBD1 aligns across 7 bases. The CDR3 has 14 amino acids. Germline loops: CDR1 MGHRA, CDR2 YSYEKL. With 2 bases clipped from V and 3 bases from J, the junction kept 4 bases outside the gene matches. The DNA for the CDR3 is TGCGCCAGCAGCCAAATGGGACAGAACTACGAGCAGTACTTC. As protein: CASSQMGQNYEQYF.

V is TRBV5-1 and J is TRBJ2-5, with D perhaps assigned TRBD1 or TRBD2 (5 bases each). The CDR3 totals 11 residues. From germline, CDR1 is SGHRS and CDR2 YFSETQ. V shed 7 bases and J shed 5 bases, with 9 bases lying between them. The CDR3 DNA is TGCGCCAGCGGGACCGAGGAGACCCAGTACTTC. This sequence encodes CASGTEETQYF.

This chain connects TRBV6-1 to TRBJ2-7; D call uncertain. CDR1 and CDR2 (germline): MNHNS, SASEGT. This CDR3 is 13 amino acids long. V was clipped by 7 bases and J by 3 bases, with 13 bases between them. The CDR3 DNA follows: TGTGCCAGCAAGGAAGGCAGGAGCTACGAGCAGTACTTC. It is translated as CASKEGRSYEQYF.

The chain uses TRBV19 and TRBJ2-3, with D hard to call. CDR1 LNHDA and CDR2 SQIVND come from the germline V gene (reference sequence). Trimming took 4 bases from V and 2 from J, leaving 10 bases between them. This CDR3 has 14 amino acids. CDR3 nucleotide sequence: TGTGCCAGTAGTACGCGGATAACCACAGATACGCAGTATTTT. It is translated as CASSTRITTDTQYF.

The table lists this clone with a count of one. The chain carries TRBV7-9 and TRBJ2-3; D gene ambiguous. The V gene lost 5 bases and the J gene lost 0 bases, with 15 bases spanning the gap. Germline V gives CDR1 SEHNR, CDR2 FQNEAQ (reference sequence). This CDR3 region has 16 residues. The CDR3 is CASSHKMTDSTDTQYF. CDR3 DNA sequence: TGTGCCAGCAGCCATAAGATGACGGACAGCACAGATACGCAGTATTTT.

The chain couples TRBV28 to TRBJ1-3; 8 positions match TRBD1. In germline, CDR1 is MDHEN, CDR2 SYDVKM. After removal of 5 bases from V and 4 bases from J, the junction contained 7 bases not matched to a gene. The CDR3 loop spans 15 amino acids. The CDR3 region is CASSISGTGGNTIYF. The CDR3 DNA reads TGTGCCAGCAGTATCTCCGGGACAGGAGGAAACACCATATATTTT. The whole variable domain, remainder taken from reference TRBV28 and TRBJ1-3, is DVKVTQSSRYLVKRTGEKVFLECVQDMDHENMFWYRQDPGLGLRLIYFSYDVKMKEKGDIPEGYSVSREKKERFSLILESASTNQTSMYLCASSISGTGGNTIYFGEGSWLTVV.

V usage is TRBV28 and J usage is TRBJ1-5; D may be TRBD1 (6 bases). The V gene lost 11 bases and the J gene lost 2 bases, with 16 bases spanning the gap. Germline V gives CDR1 MDHEN, CDR2 SYDVKM. This CDR3 contains 14 residues. The CDR3 protein is CAGSGDTGNQPQHF. The CDR3 bases are TGTGCCGGCTCAGGGGATACGGGCAATCAGCCCCAGCATTTT.

The rearrangement joins TRBV28 to TRBJ2-7; 14 bases match TRBD2. With V trimmed by 6 bases and J by 7 bases, 11 bases remained unmatched. This CDR3 has 16 amino acids. The germline V gene encodes CDR1 MDHEN and CDR2 SYDVKM. The CDR3, as DNA: TGTGCCAGCAGGTCTGCCGGGACTAGCGGGAGTACAGAGCAGTACTTC. Its protein is CASRSAGTSGSTEQYF.

This chain links TRBV19 with TRBJ2-7, with 9 bases identical to TRBD1. The CDR3 loop spans 16 amino acids. V lost 6 bases, J lost 2 bases, and 11 bases stayed unmatched. The germline V gene encodes CDR1 LNHDA and CDR2 SQIVND (reference sequence). The CDR3 loop is CASRYKSTGGAYEQYF. DNA for the CDR3: TGTGCCAGTAGGTACAAATCGACAGGGGGGGCCTACGAGCAGTACTTC.

This chain links TRBV7-3 with TRBJ2-2; 7 bases line up with TRBD2. The CDR3 is 16 amino acids. V lost 2 bases, J lost 6 bases, and 9 bases stayed unmatched. The germline V gene has CDR1 SGHTA and CDR2 FQGTGA. The CDR3 sequence is CASSLWGGSGSGELFF. The CDR3 DNA sequence: TGTGCCAGCAGCTTATGGGGCGGGAGTGGTTCCGGGGAGCTGTTTTTT.

The chain combines TRBV7-2 with TRBJ1-3; D possibly corresponds to TRBD1 (6 bases). CDR1 and CDR2 (germline): SGHTA, FQGNSA. Trimming removed 4 bases at V and 4 bases at J, with 17 bases between. This CDR3 is built from 16 residues. This CDR3 is CASSSDWGAPGNTIYF. As DNA, the CDR3 is TGTGCCAGCAGCTCCGATTGGGGGGCGCCCGGAAACACCATATATTTT.

The CDR3 region is CASSDPGGRVYTF. CDR3 coding DNA: TGTGCCAGCAGTGACCCTGGGGGCCGGGTCTACACCTTC. The chain links TRBV6-4 to TRBJ1-2; TRBD1 is a possible D gene (6 bases). CDR1 and CDR2 from the germline V gene are MRHNA and SNTAGT. This CDR3 has 13 amino acids. V lost 2 bases and J 10 bases, leaving 14 bases between the germline ends.